This T cell receptor beta chain originates from a study of Ad26.COV2.S vaccination and SARS-CoV-2 variants. The table came from immunoSEQ multiplex PCR; TCRdb's copy has only in-frame clones and leaves some out. The sample holds 350,000 to 500,000 clones; roughly 91% are singletons and the top ten take approximately 4.3%. Treatment in this sample: 15 to 20 received Ad26.COV2.S at low or high dose, single or two shots; roughly five received placebo; per-sample allocation not given. Sampling was performed 63 days after the first vaccine or placebo injection. Sequencing used peripheral blood, obtained in a trial of Ad26.COV2.S vaccine versus placebo. The clonotype originates from a person aged 18-65 years who received the Ad26.COV2.S COVID-19 vaccine or a placebo.

The CDR3 region is CASSDRAYEQFF. The CDR3, as DNA: TGTGCCAGTAGTGACAGGGCGTATGAGCAGTTCTTC. This rearrangement joins TRBV19 to TRBJ2-1; 7 bases are a match to TRBD1. Per germline, CDR1 LNHDA and CDR2 SQIVND (reference sequence). The CDR3 sequence is 12 residues long. With 5 bases clipped from V and 8 bases from J, the junction kept 3 bases outside the gene matches.